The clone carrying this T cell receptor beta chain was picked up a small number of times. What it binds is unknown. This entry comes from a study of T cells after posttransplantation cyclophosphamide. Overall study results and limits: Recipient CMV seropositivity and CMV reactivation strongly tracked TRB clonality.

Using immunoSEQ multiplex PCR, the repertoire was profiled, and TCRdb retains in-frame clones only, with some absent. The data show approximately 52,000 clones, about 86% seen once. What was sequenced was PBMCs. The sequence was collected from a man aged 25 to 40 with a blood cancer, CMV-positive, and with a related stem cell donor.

CDR3 bases: TGTGCCAGCAGCACTCAAGAGAACACTGAAGCTTTCTTT. This encodes CASSTQENTEAFF. The chain combines TRBV7-6 with TRBJ1-1; no clear D. CDR3 length equals 13 residues. V was cut by 5 bases and J by 1 base, with 8 bases left in between. The germline V gene has CDR1 SGHVS and CDR2 FNYEAQ.